Below, 8 T cell receptor beta chains from the same sample are listed, as sequenced in a study of T cells in Graves' hyperthyroidism and ophthalmopathy. What was amplified from RNA transcripts were TCR beta CDR3 regions. In the first-round RT-PCR of the TCR CDR3, the HTBI primer set was used. TCRdb passed the multiplex PCR reads through MiXCR, listing each CDR3 protein once. This sample has 600,000 or so distinct CDR3 sequences; around 14% occur once, and the top ten carry 7.1%. The sample consisted of blood. The source of these receptors is a woman aged 18-29 years with Graves' ophthalmopathy.

Note on this clonotype: At one end, the junction sequence differs from germline, possibly due to a read error. The CDR3 coding sequence is TGTGGCAGCTCAGCGGACGCGGGCAATCAGCCCCAGCATTTT. Protein sequence: CGSSADAGNQPQHF. This sequence joins TRBV18 and TRBJ1-5; D not certain. Germline CDR1 reads KGHSH; CDR2 reads LQKENI. The CDR3 contains 14 residues.

Only a few counts were recorded for this clonotype. The V and J genes are TRBV9 and TRBJ2-2; 7 bases agree with TRBD2. Germline loops: CDR1 SGDLS, CDR2 YYNGEE. The ends lost 0 bases at V and 3 bases at J; junction bases unmatched: 5. The CDR3 has 16 residues. The DNA of the CDR3 is TGTGCCAGCAGCGTAGAACGTCTAGCGGACACCGGGGAGCTGTTTTTT. Translation gives CASSVERLADTGELFF.

This clonotype was counted many times. The chain employs TRBV28 and TRBJ2-7; the D gene is possibly TRBD2 (6 bases). CDR3 length equals 14 residues. The germline V gene has CDR1 MDHEN and CDR2 SYDVKM. V was clipped by 3 bases and J by 3 bases, with 12 bases between them. DNA for the CDR3: TGTGCCAGCAGTTTCGGGGCGGGAAACTACGAGCAGTACTTC. It is translated as CASSFGAGNYEQYF.

The table lists this clonotype with a few counts. The chain has TRBV4-2 and TRBJ2-7, with D unresolved. Deletions cut 0 bases from V and 3 bases from J, with 9 bases between. CDR1 is LGHNA, CDR2 YNFKEQ, per germline. This CDR3 comprises 14 residues. The CDR3 coding sequence is TGTGCCAGCAGCCAAGAGTGGCTTAACTACGAGCAGTACTTC. This gives the protein CASSQEWLNYEQYF.

To note about this clonotype: The junction departs from germline at one end; a sequencing error may be responsible. The chain carries TRBV7-9 and TRBJ2-5, with D tentatively TRBD2 (6 bases). Per germline, CDR1 SEHNR and CDR2 FQNEAQ (reference sequence). There are 15 residues in the CDR3. The CDR3 is CASSLAAQYQETQYF. DNA for the CDR3: TGTGCCAGCAGTTTAGCGGCCCAGTACCAAGAGACCCAGTACTTC.

The J gene is TRBJ1-1, the V gene TRBV24-1, with D possibly matching TRBD1 (5 bases). V was trimmed by 9 bases and J by 7 bases, leaving 11 bases between them. CDR1 KGHDR and CDR2 SFDVKD come from the germline V gene. The CDR3 extends over 11 amino acids. The CDR3 loop reads CATQGQSEAFF. DNA of the CDR3: TGTGCCACCCAAGGACAAAGTGAAGCTTTCTTT.

Worth noting for this clonotype: One base away lies a much larger clone, so this may be a sequencing read error. As the CDR3 is not closed by the conserved phenylalanine or tryptophan, this likely results from a read error. The chain joins TRBV30 to TRBJ1-6; D is undetermined. From germline, CDR1 is GTSNPN and CDR2 SVGIG (reference sequence). Trimming removed 4 bases from V and 5 bases from J, with 9 bases in between. This CDR3 contains 13 residues. The CDR3 coding sequence is TGTGCCTGGACAAGGGCCGATAATTCACCCCTCCACTCT. Translation gives CAWTRADNSPLHS.

The chain links TRBV20-1 to TRBJ2-7, with 9 bases fitting TRBD2. This CDR3 is 15 amino acids long. With 5 bases clipped from V and 0 bases from J, the junction kept 8 bases outside the gene matches. Germline V gene data show CDR1 as DFQATT and CDR2 as SNEGSKA (reference sequence). In DNA form, the CDR3 reads TGCAGTGCTTTGGGAGGGACTAGCCGCTCCTACGAGCAGTACTTC. It encodes CSALGGTSRSYEQYF.